The 8 T cell receptor beta chains in this list originate from one sample, sequenced in a study of T cells in Graves' hyperthyroidism and ophthalmopathy. Amplification targeted TCR beta CDR3 regions from RNA transcripts. Researchers ran a first-round RT-PCR on the TCR CDR3 using the HTBI primer set. TCRdb re-analysed the multiplex PCR reads in MiXCR, keeping a single row per CDR3 protein. The sample includes about 480,000 distinct CDR3 sequences, roughly an eighth of them seen just once. Material for sequencing was blood. These receptors were taken from a woman aged 18-29 years with Graves' hyperthyroidism.

This clonotype has a count of ten or more. The CDR3 DNA is TGTGCCAGCAGTTTAAGGCAGGGGGGCCTCGATGAGCAGTTCTTC. Protein product: CASSLRQGGLDEQFF. The chain joins TRBV12-3 or TRBV12-4 to TRBJ2-1; D might be TRBD1 (7 bases). The CDR3 consists of 15 residues. Trimming took 2 bases from V and 8 from J, leaving 16 bases between them.

On this clonotype itself: One junction end disagrees with the germline gene, perhaps due to a read error. This chain links TRBV7-3 with TRBJ2-1; D is possibly TRBD1 (6 bases). There are 15 residues in the CDR3. Germline V gene lookup returns CDR1 SGHTA and CDR2 FQGTGA. The CDR3 is CASSLTGTPKDERFF. The CDR3 region has the DNA TGTGCCAGCAGCTTAACGGGGACACCAAAGGATGAGCGGTTCTTC.

This clonotype occurred many times. CDR3 amino acids: CAWSRQGMNTEAFF. CDR3 DNA: TGTGCCTGGAGTCGGCAGGGGATGAACACTGAAGCTTTCTTT. The V call is TRBV30, the J call TRBJ1-1; tentatively, D is TRBD1 (6 bases). V lost 2 bases to trimming and J lost 0 bases, with 10 bases between them. Per the germline V gene, CDR1 is GTSNPN and CDR2 is SVGIG (reference sequence). CDR3 size: 14 residues.

This clonotype was picked up many times. This sequence joins TRBV9 and TRBJ2-2; no clear D gene. The germline CDR1 and CDR2 sequences are SGDLS and YYNGEE. Trimming took off 2 bases at V and 3 bases at J, with 11 bases between the two ends. This CDR3 spans 15 amino acids. CDR3 amino acids: CASSVAIGYTGELFF. In DNA form, the CDR3 reads TGTGCCAGCAGCGTGGCGATTGGATACACCGGGGAGCTGTTTTTT.

The genes are TRBV18 and TRBJ1-1; no clear D. This CDR3 comprises 18 residues. Germline values: CDR1 KGHSH, CDR2 LQKENI. V lost 4 bases and J lost 1, with 22 bases in between. In nucleotides, the CDR3 is TGTGCCAGCTCACGCCGAGCTTCAACCGGGCCGCGGAACACTGAAGCTTTCTTT. Its translation: CASSRRASTGPRNTEAFF.

DNA of the CDR3: TGTGTCAGCAGCCAAGGGCTGGCGGATCACTACGAGCAGTACGTC. It translates to CVSSQGLADHYEQYV. The chain uses TRBV12-3 or TRBV12-4 and TRBJ2-7; no firm D call. This CDR3 is built from 15 residues.

This clonotype came up many times. The CDR3 protein is CASSLRFYEQYF. The CDR3 DNA sequence: TGTGCCAGCAGCTTAAGGTTCTACGAGCAGTACTTC. The chain carries TRBV11-3 and TRBJ2-7; D is unclear. Trimming pared 2 bases from V and 3 bases from J, leaving 5 bases between. This CDR3 contains 12 residues. In germline, CDR1 is SGHNT, CDR2 YENEEA.

The chain couples TRBV9 to TRBJ2-1; D is tentatively TRBD1 or TRBD2 (6 bases each). V lost 0 bases and J 2 bases, leaving 12 bases between the germline ends. This CDR3 is 16 amino acids long. Germline values: CDR1 SGDLS, CDR2 YYNGEE. CDR3 loop: CASSVGGAGTYNEQFF. CDR3 bases: TGTGCCAGCAGCGTAGGGGGGGCAGGGACCTACAATGAGCAGTTCTTC.